Below are 6 T cell receptor beta chains sequenced from a single sample in a study of T-cell memory formation after mild COVID-19. MiXCR was run by TCRdb on the 5' RACE reads, yielding one entry per CDR3 protein. In the table there are 350,000 to 500,000 distinct CDR3 sequences, 15% to 20% of which are singletons. Sequenced material: PBMCs or a T cell subset sorted from them (not recorded which). These receptors were collected from a man between 18 and 29 years old who had mild COVID-19 (a few samples of this study predate the infection). Cell type and time point are not known.

The rearrangement uses TRBV20-1 and TRBJ1-5, with a weak D call TRBD1 (5 bases). The length of the CDR3 is 21 residues. Germline CDR1 and CDR2: DFQATT and SNEGSKA (reference sequence). The V end lost 0 bases, the J end lost 9 bases, and 36 bases lay between the germline ends. The CDR3 DNA reads as TGCAGTGCTAGAGAAGCCATAGTCATCGGGCAATGGTCAGGGAGGGTAACGCCCCAGCATTTT. Protein: CSAREAIVIGQWSGRVTPQHF.

The chain joins TRBV10-2 to TRBJ2-3; 11 bases map to TRBD2. The J segment lost 6 bases and the V segment lost 7 bases, leaving 6 bases of the junction unmatched. Germline V gene sequence: CDR1 WSHSY, CDR2 SAAADI. CDR3 length: 14 residues. CDR3: CASTELAGADTQYF. CDR3 nucleotide sequence: TGCGCCAGCACAGAACTAGCGGGGGCTGATACGCAGTATTTT.

Ten or more counts support this clonotype. This chain uses TRBV10-3 with TRBJ1-6; 8 bases are a match to TRBD1. Germline CDR1 ENHRY, CDR2 SYGVKD. The CDR3 length is 14 residues. The J segment lost 11 bases and the V segment lost 6 bases, leaving 9 bases of the junction unmatched. CDR3 loop: CAIRETGEVAPLHF. CDR3 sequence (DNA): TGTGCCATCAGGGAGACAGGGGAGGTTGCACCCCTCCACTTT.

The V call is TRBV28, the J call TRBJ2-7; tentatively, D is TRBD2 (5 bases). Germline lookup yields CDR1 MDHEN and CDR2 SYDVKM. The CDR3 has 16 amino acids. Trimming shortened V by 2 bases and J by 6 bases, and 20 bases separated the two germline ends. CDR3 loop: CASSLRTRYWESEQYF. CDR3 DNA sequence: TGTGCCAGCAGTTTACGCACACGTTATTGGGAGTCCGAGCAGTACTTC.

This clonotype was counted at least ten times. This chain uses TRBV23-1 with TRBJ2-4; no reliable D call. TRBV23-1 is assigned to the ORF class and has an uncertain function. The V end lost 5 bases, the J end lost 8 bases, and 25 bases lay between the germline ends. CDR3 length: 17 amino acids. The DNA of the CDR3 is TGCGCCAGCAGTATTCCCGTGTGGCCCTTGCCCAAGGACATTCAGTACTTC. Translating gives CASSIPVWPLPKDIQYF.

This rearrangement joins TRBV6-2 or TRBV6-3 to TRBJ2-7; no firm D call. The germline V gene has CDR1 MNHEY and CDR2 SVGEGT. V was trimmed by 7 bases and J by 3 bases, leaving 13 bases between them. The CDR3 covers 13 residues. The CDR3 nucleotides read TGTGCCAGCACTAGGAACGGCCACTACGAGCAGTACTTC. Its protein is CASTRNGHYEQYF.